What follows are 21 T cell receptor beta chains derived from one specimen sequenced in a study of CD8 T cells in Susac syndrome. RNA in amounts of about 0.5 to 1 ug was reverse transcribed with random hexamers. MiXCR was run by TCRdb on the immunoSEQ multiplex PCR reads, yielding one entry per CDR3 protein. The sample carries approximately 210,000 distinct CDR3 sequences, roughly 93% recorded once. The sequencing input was CD4+ T cells from PBMCs. All receptors derive from a human donor with Susac syndrome.

This sequence joins TRBV28 and TRBJ2-5; tentative D call: TRBD1 (6 bases). Germline V gene lookup returns CDR1 MDHEN and CDR2 SYDVKM. There are 12 residues in the CDR3. Trimming cost V 7 bases and J 4 bases, with 10 bases left between them. Here the CDR3 reads CASKPGVETQYF. CDR3 nucleotide sequence: TGTGCCAGCAAGCCAGGGGTAGAGACCCAGTACTTC.

The chain carries TRBV6-2 or TRBV6-3 and TRBJ2-1; the D gene is possibly TRBD2 (5 bases). CDR1 is MNHEY and CDR2 is SVGEGT in the germline V gene. The CDR3 consists of 15 residues. The germline V and J ends were trimmed by 2 bases and 10 bases, with 18 bases remaining between them. The CDR3 coding sequence is TGTGCCAGCAGTTACCCCCTCCCCGTTGAGGGAGAGCAGTTCTTC. Translating gives CASSYPLPVEGEQFF.

The chain recombines TRBV19 with TRBJ2-5; 11 bases fit TRBD1. From germline, CDR1 is LNHDA and CDR2 SQIVND (reference sequence). CDR3 size: 15 residues. With 5 bases clipped from V and 2 bases from J, the junction kept 4 bases outside the gene matches. DNA for the CDR3: TGTGCCAGTAGTGAACGGGACAGGGGGCAAGAGACCCAGTACTTC. Translation gives CASSERDRGQETQYF.

This sequence joins TRBV30 and TRBJ2-6; 10 positions agree with TRBD1. The CDR3 runs to 16 residues. Per the germline V gene, CDR1 is GTSNPN and CDR2 is SVGIG (reference sequence). Trimming at V came to 7 bases and at J to 7 bases, leaving 13 bases not matched to a gene. The CDR3 DNA sequence: TGTGCCTTCCGGGACAGGGGAAAGAAGAGAGCCAACGTCCTGACTTTC. Residues: CAFRDRGKKRANVLTF. The full variable domain, its missing parts supplied by reference TRBV30 and TRBJ2-6, is SQTIHQWPATLVQPVGSPLSLECTVEGTSNPNLYWYRQAAGRGLQLLFYSVGIGQISSEVPQNLSASRPQDRQFILSSKKLLLSDSGFYLCAFRDRGKKRANVLTFGAGSRLTVL.

This chain connects TRBV29-1 to TRBJ2-6; TRBD1 matches at 9 bases. The CDR3 contains 17 residues. Germline V lookup: CDR1 SQVTM, CDR2 ANQGSEA. J was trimmed by 0 bases and V by 2 bases; bases with no gene match: 5. The CDR3 nucleotides read TGCAGCGTTGAACTCCGGGACAGGGTCTCTGGGGCCAACGTCCTGACTTTC. This codes for CSVELRDRVSGANVLTF.

This sequence joins TRBV9 and TRBJ2-7; D is possibly TRBD1 (5 bases). Germline V CDR1 and CDR2: SGDLS, YYNGEE. V gave up 1 base and J gave up 2 bases, with 10 bases separating them. This CDR3 is 14 amino acids long. The CDR3 DNA follows: TGTGCCAGCAGCGTACAACAGGAGACCTACGAGCAGTACTTC. It yields the protein CASSVQQETYEQYF.

The chain combines TRBV20-1 with TRBJ2-1; D gene unclear. This CDR3 is 14 amino acids long. The germline gives CDR1 DFQATT, CDR2 SNEGSKA (reference sequence). V lost 0 bases to trimming and J lost 4 bases, with 10 bases between them. CDR3 protein: CSARDRLVYNEQFF. The CDR3 bases are TGCAGTGCTAGAGATAGGCTAGTTTACAATGAGCAGTTCTTC.

This clonotype turned up a few times. V and J are TRBV29-1 and TRBJ1-4; 9 bases are shared with TRBD1. The CDR3 has 13 amino acids. The junction had 4 bases not matched to a gene; V was cut back by 6 bases and J by 5 bases. Germline V gene sequence: CDR1 SQVTM, CDR2 ANQGSEA. The CDR3, as DNA: TGCAGCGTCGTCGGGACAGGGAATGAAAAACTGTTTTTT. It is translated as CSVVGTGNEKLFF.

J is TRBJ2-5 and V is TRBV24-1; D unclear. Germline loops: CDR1 KGHDR, CDR2 SFDVKD. Trimming pared 9 bases from V and 5 bases from J, leaving 9 bases between. CDR3 length: 11 residues. CDR3 protein: CATENGETQYF. In DNA, the CDR3 is TGTGCCACCGAGAATGGGGAGACCCAGTACTTC.

This chain joins TRBV24-1 and TRBJ2-1, with D possibly TRBD1 on 6 matching bases. Germline V gene data show CDR1 as KGHDR and CDR2 as SFDVKD. V was trimmed by 9 bases and J by 7 bases, leaving 9 bases between them. The CDR3 totals 11 residues. The CDR3 loop is CATGRGNEQFF. The CDR3 nucleotides read TGTGCCACCGGCAGGGGTAATGAGCAGTTCTTC.

The rearrangement links TRBV11-1 to TRBJ2-5, with 7 positions matching TRBD1. CDR1 is SGHAT, CDR2 FQDESV, per germline (reference sequence). The CDR3 length is 14 residues. Unmatched junction bases numbered 8, after V lost 5 bases and J lost 5 bases. This CDR3 reads CASSTDRVAETQYF. The CDR3 DNA follows: TGTGCCAGCAGCACTGACAGGGTGGCGGAGACCCAGTACTTC.

The V call is TRBV7-2, the J call TRBJ2-7, with TRBD1 matching over 9 bases. After removal of 1 base from V and 4 bases from J, the junction contained 2 bases not matched to a gene. CDR1 is SGHTA, CDR2 FQGNSA, per germline. The CDR3 has 14 amino acids. The CDR3 protein is CASSLDRGRYEQYF. In nucleotides, the CDR3 is TGTGCCAGCAGCTTAGACAGGGGGCGGTACGAGCAGTACTTC.

This chain uses TRBV5-1 with TRBJ1-1, with 7 bases aligning to TRBD1. The CDR3 loop spans 15 amino acids. V shed 4 bases, J shed 1 base, and the junction held 7 bases outside the gene matches. The germline CDR1 and CDR2 sequences are SGHRS and YFSETQ. The CDR3 here is CASSRRTGTNTEAFF. The CDR3 nucleotides are TGCGCCAGCAGCCGCCGGACAGGTACGAACACTGAAGCTTTCTTT.

J is TRBJ2-7 and V is TRBV20-1; D may correspond to TRBD1 or TRBD2 (5 bases each). The CDR3 consists of 13 residues. CDR1 and CDR2 (germline): DFQATT, SNEGSKA (reference sequence). V was pared by 1 base and J by 3 bases, with 10 bases between. CDR3: CSARGRAGYEQYF. Here the CDR3 DNA reads TGCAGTGCTAGAGGCAGGGCGGGCTACGAGCAGTACTTC.

CDR3 sequence reads: CASSHLDEKLFF. The CDR3 DNA sequence: TGCGCCAGCAGCCACCTCGATGAAAAACTGTTTTTT. V is TRBV4-3 and J is TRBJ1-4; D call uncertain. The CDR3 length is 12 residues. Germline values: CDR1 LGHNA, CDR2 YSLEER. V shed 3 bases and J shed 6 bases, with 5 bases lying between them.

The chain has TRBV20-1 and TRBJ2-5; D is perhaps TRBD1 or TRBD2 (5 bases each). Trimming shortened V by 5 bases and J by 5 bases, and 21 bases separated the two germline ends. There are 15 residues in the CDR3. Germline V lookup: CDR1 DFQATT, CDR2 SNEGSKA (reference sequence). The chain's CDR3 is CSADPPGPMVETQYF. The DNA for the CDR3 is TGCAGTGCTGACCCCCCGGGACCGATGGTGGAGACCCAGTACTTC.

The rearrangement joins TRBV30 to TRBJ1-5; the D is unclear. Germline-derived CDR1 and CDR2 are GTSNPN and SVGIG (reference sequence). This CDR3 contains 13 residues. V was shortened by 0 bases and J by 7 bases, with 10 bases between the two germline ends. CDR3 protein: CAWSVGDSQPQHF. The CDR3 DNA reads as TGTGCCTGGAGTGTTGGGGATTCGCAGCCCCAGCATTTT.

V usage is TRBV28 and J usage is TRBJ1-2; D unclear. The V and J ends lost 10 bases and 4 bases respectively, with 10 bases between them. Looked up from germline, CDR1 is MDHEN and CDR2 is SYDVKM. The CDR3 loop spans 11 amino acids. CDR3 DNA sequence: TGTGCCATCGGAGAGCGCTATGGCTACACCTTC. Translating gives CAIGERYGYTF.

The count of this clonotype is one. As DNA, the CDR3 is TGTGCCAGCAGTTGGGGCGGGACGACGAGCTCCTACAATGAGCAGTTCTTC. Residues: CASSWGGTTSSYNEQFF. V gene TRBV6-2 or TRBV6-3 combines with J gene TRBJ2-1, with D possibly TRBD2 on 6 matching bases. The CDR3 has 17 residues. Trimming stripped 4 bases from V and 0 bases from J, with 16 bases between. The V gene's germline CDR1 is MNHEY and CDR2 SVGEGT.

The V and J genes are TRBV7-2 and TRBJ1-4; maybe TRBD1 (5 bases). This CDR3 is 15 amino acids long. CDR1 is SGHTA, CDR2 FQGNSA, per germline. Trimming took off 5 bases at V and 0 bases at J, with 10 bases between the two ends. The CDR3 sequence is CASSPRDSTNEKLFF. The CDR3 DNA follows: TGTGCCAGCAGCCCCAGGGACTCAACTAATGAAAAACTGTTTTTT.

The CDR3 spells CASSLPGPMDLDGYTF. CDR3 in DNA: TGTGCCAGCAGCTTACCGGGACCCATGGATTTAGACGGCTACACCTTC. This chain uses TRBV5-4 with TRBJ1-2; tentatively, D is TRBD1 (5 bases). The V end was cut by 2 bases, the J end by 8 bases, with 22 bases between. The V gene's germline CDR1 is SGHNT and CDR2 YYREEE (reference sequence). This CDR3 comprises 16 residues.